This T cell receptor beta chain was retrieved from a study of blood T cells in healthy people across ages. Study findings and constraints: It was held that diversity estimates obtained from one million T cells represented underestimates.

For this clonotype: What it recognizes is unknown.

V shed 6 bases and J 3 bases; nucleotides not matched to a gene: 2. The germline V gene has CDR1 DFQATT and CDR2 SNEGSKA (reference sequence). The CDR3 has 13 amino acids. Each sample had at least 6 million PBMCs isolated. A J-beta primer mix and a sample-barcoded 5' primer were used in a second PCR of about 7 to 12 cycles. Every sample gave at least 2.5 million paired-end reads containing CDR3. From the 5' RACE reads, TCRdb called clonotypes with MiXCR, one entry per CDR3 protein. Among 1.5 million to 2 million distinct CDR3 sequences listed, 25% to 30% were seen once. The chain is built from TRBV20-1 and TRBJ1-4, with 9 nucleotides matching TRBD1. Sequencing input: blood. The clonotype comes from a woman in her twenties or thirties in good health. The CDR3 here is CSAGTGSNEKLFF. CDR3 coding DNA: TGCAGTGCCGGGACAGGGTCTAATGAAAAACTGTTTTTT.